This TCR beta chain was documented in a study of siplizumab effects on memory and regulatory T cells. General observations from the study: Siplizumab conditions gave an average of around 64% Treg-derived mappable alloreactive CD4+ clones, versus 25% to 30% for controls. Roughly 80-97% of proliferating clones (CD4+ or CD8+) could not be assigned a naive or memory phenotype. The apparent diversity of naive T cells exceeded that of memory cells, and naive T cells seemed to make a major contribution to the alloresponse.

In the case of this clone: The antigen remains unidentified.

CDR1 is MNHEY and CDR2 is SVGAGI in the germline V gene. CDR3 length: 12 amino acids. J lost 3 bases, V lost 7 bases, and 3 bases had no gene match. Every sample had approximately 10^5 of its TCR templates assayed. Sequencing used immunoSEQ multiplex PCR; TCRdb keeps in-frame clones, though not all of them. Of about 120,000 clones in the sample, around 94% were seen once. The clonotype comes from a human donor in good health. The J gene is TRBJ2-7, the V gene TRBV6-5; 7 bases map to TRBD1. The sequenced sample was non-Treg CD4+ T cells sorted from blood. DNA of the CDR3: TGTGCCAGCAATCGGGACAGCTACGAGCAGTACTTC. It yields the protein CASNRDSYEQYF.